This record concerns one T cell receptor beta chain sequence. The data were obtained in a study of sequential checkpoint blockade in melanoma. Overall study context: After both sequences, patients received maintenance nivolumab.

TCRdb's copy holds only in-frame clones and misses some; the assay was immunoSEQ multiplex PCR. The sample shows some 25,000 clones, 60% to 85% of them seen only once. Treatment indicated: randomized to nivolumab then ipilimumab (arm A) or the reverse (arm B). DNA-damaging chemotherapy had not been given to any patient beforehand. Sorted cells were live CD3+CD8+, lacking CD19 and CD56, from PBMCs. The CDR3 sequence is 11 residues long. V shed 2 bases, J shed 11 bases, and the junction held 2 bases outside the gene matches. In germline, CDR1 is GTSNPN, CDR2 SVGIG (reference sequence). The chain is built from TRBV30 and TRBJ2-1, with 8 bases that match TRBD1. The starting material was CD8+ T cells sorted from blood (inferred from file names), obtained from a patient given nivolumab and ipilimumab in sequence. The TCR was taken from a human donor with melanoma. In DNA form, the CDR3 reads TGTGCCTGGAGTCCAGGGGGCAAGCAGTTCTTC. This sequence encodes CAWSPGGKQFF.